This T cell receptor (beta chain) was recorded in a study of T cell responses to AZD1222 COVID-19 vaccine. Overall study results and limits: Donor demographics were predominantly white British with a female majority; clonal diversity may be underestimated. Repertoire collection took place solely once the T cell response had peaked.

CDR3 size: 19 residues. CDR1 and CDR2 from the germline V gene are LGHNA and YSLEER. The V end lost 1 base, the J end lost 0 bases, and 19 bases lay between the germline ends. Here immunoSEQ multiplex PCR was the method, and the copy in TCRdb shows in-frame clones only, minus some. The table has tens of thousands of clones, over 75% seen once; the top ten hold about 3.5%. This clone appeared a single time. Its antigen remains unknown. The J gene is TRBJ1-3, the V gene TRBV4-3; possibly TRBD1 for D (5 bases). The sequence was collected from an adult who received the AZD1222 COVID-19 vaccine. The specimen comprised peripheral blood, sampled 28 days after the second AZD1222 dose. CDR3 sequence (DNA): TGCGCCAGCAGCCAAGGCTCGACAGCCAACCTCCACTCTGGAAACACCATATATTTT. Encoded protein: CASSQGSTANLHSGNTIYF.